This T cell receptor beta chain was recovered during a study of CD8 T cells in Susac syndrome. Points from the study as a whole: Total CD8+ and CD8+ TEMRA repertoires contained around 15 and five Susac-specific public clones, respectively.

CD8+ and CD4+ T cells taken from blood had their TCR beta sequenced. Negative isolation yielded CD8+ and CD4+ T cells; FACS enriched TEMRA cells. Random hexamers primed reverse transcription of about 0.45 to 1 ug RNA. Amplification of TCR beta CDR3 used immunoSEQ multiplex PCR across 54 Vbeta and 13 Jbeta. TCRdb independently ran MiXCR on the immunoSEQ multiplex PCR reads; one entry per CDR3 protein. Of under 110,000 distinct CDR3 sequences in the sample, 94% were seen once. The count of this clonotype is one. The antigen remains undetermined. The CDR3 is 15 amino acids. Trimming removed 3 bases from V and 8 bases from J; junction bases left unmatched: 7. Germline V gene sequence: CDR1 SEHNR, CDR2 FQNEAQ (reference sequence).

Sequencing used CD8+ T cells from PBMCs. This chain connects TRBV7-9 to TRBJ2-1; 10 bases map to TRBD2. The receptor's source is a human donor with Susac syndrome. The CDR3 nucleotides are TGTGCCAGCAGCTTGATAGCGGGGGGTGGAGATGAGCAGTTCTTC. It is translated as CASSLIAGGGDEQFF.